A selection of T cell receptor beta chains follows, all from one sample in a study of blood T cell repertoires in COVID-19. Profiling relied on immunoSEQ multiplex PCR, and the TCRdb table lists in-frame clones only, not all of them. The sample holds 200,000 or so clones, about 82% seen once. The sample was peripheral blood. The receptors come from a man aged 55-75 years with COVID-19, enrolled during active disease. Both conserved end residues are part of each CDR3. The D gene is left open where the match is weak. Clone size is shown for a subset of rows, as once, few, many or a class of expanded clone.

>NA|TRBV24-1|NA
CATSTPGTDTQYF
>NA|TRBV3-1/TRBV3-2|NA
CASSQGTGRSHEQYF
>NA|TRBV7-9|TRBD1
CASSLYPGGVRETQYF
>NA|TRBV5-1|TRBD1
CASSLEGTGESPLHF
>NA|TRBV21-1|NA
CASRRRPSGESGTEAFF
>few|TRBV7-9|NA
CASSLATSGYGYTF
>few|TRBV7-2|NA
CASSLGGSGANVLTF
>NA|TRBV27|NA
CASSLRQNNEQFF
>NA|TRBV7-2|NA
CASSGGGSTEAFF
>NA|TRBV19|TRBD1
CASSPQGTAYGYTF
>NA|TRBV10-2|NA
CASSGFGSPDSPYEQYF
>once|TRBV24-1|NA
CATSDFIGSKTQETQYF
>NA|TRBV19|NA
CASSMAVVHTEAFF
>NA|TRBV7-9|NA
CASSLETGSYNEQFF